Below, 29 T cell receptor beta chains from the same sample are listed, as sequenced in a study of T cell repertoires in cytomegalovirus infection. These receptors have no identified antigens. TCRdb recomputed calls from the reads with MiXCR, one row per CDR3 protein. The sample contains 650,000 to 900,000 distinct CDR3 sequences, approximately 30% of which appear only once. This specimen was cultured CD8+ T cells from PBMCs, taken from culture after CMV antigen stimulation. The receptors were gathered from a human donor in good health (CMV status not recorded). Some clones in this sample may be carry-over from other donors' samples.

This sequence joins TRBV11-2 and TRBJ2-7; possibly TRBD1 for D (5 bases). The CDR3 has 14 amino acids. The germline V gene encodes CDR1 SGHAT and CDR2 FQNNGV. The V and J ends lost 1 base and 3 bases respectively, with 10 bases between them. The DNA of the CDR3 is TGTGCCAGCAGCTTAGGGGGCAGGGACTACGAGCAGTACTTC. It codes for CASSLGGRDYEQYF.

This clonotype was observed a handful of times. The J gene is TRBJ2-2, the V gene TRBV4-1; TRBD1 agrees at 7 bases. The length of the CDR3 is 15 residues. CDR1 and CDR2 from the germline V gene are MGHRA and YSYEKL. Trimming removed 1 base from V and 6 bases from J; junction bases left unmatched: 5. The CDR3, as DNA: TGCGCCAGCAGCCAAGTGGGACAGCGCCCCGGGGAGCTGTTTTTT. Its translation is CASSQVGQRPGELFF.

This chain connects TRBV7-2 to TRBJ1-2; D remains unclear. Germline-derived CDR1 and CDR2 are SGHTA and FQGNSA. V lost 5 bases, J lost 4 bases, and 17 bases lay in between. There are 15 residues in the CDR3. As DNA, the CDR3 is TGTGCCAGCAGCCCCGACAACACAGTCGGCTATGGCTACACCTTC. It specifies CASSPDNTVGYGYTF.

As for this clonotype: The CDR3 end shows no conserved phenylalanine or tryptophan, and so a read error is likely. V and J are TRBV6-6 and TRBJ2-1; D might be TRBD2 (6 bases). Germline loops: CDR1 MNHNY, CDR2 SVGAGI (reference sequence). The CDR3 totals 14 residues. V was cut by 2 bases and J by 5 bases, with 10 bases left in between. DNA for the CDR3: TGTGCCAGCAGTTACATGGACTATAACAATGAGCAGTTCTCC. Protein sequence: CASSYMDYNNEQFS.

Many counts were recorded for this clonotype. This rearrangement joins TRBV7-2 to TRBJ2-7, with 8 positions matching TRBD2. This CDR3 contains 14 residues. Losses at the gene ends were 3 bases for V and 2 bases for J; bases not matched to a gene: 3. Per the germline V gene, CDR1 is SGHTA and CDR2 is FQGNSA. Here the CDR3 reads CASSFGRGAYEQYV. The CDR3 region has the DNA TGTGCCAGCAGCTTCGGGAGGGGGGCCTACGAGCAGTACGTC.

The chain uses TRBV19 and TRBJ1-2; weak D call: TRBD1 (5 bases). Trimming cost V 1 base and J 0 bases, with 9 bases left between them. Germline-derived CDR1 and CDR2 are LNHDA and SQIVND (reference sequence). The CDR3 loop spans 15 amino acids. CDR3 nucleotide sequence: TGTGCCAGTAGTATAGCAAGACAGACTAACTATGGCTACACCTTC. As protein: CASSIARQTNYGYTF.

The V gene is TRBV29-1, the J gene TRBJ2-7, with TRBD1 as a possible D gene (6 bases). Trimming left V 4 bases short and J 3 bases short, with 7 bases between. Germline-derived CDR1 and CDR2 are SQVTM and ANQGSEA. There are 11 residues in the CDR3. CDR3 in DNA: TGCAGCGTTGGGGACATCTACGAGCAGTACGTC. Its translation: CSVGDIYEQYV.

The CDR3 DNA reads TGTGCCAGCAGCCGAGGGGGCGGGGGTCAGCCCCAGCATTTT. Encoded protein: CASSRGGGGQPQHF. The chain carries TRBV7-8 and TRBJ1-5; TRBD1 matches 7 bases. The length of the CDR3 is 14 residues. Trimming at V came to 5 bases and at J to 6 bases, leaving 7 bases not matched to a gene. Germline assignment: CDR1 SGHVS and CDR2 FQNEAQ.

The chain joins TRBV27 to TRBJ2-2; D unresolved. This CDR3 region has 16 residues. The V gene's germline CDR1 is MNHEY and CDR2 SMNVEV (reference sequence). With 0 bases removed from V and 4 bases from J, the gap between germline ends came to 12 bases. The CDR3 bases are TGTGCCAGCAGTTTATCCGACCCCCCGCCCACCGGGGAGCTGTTTTTT. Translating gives CASSLSDPPPTGELFF.

CDR3 amino acids: CASSIKTGATDTQYF. Here the CDR3 DNA reads TGTGCCAGTAGTATAAAGACAGGGGCCACAGATACGCAGTATTTT. The chain couples TRBV19 to TRBJ2-3, with 8 positions matching TRBD1. V lost 2 bases to trimming and J lost 2 bases; unmatched junction nucleotides: 3. CDR1 and CDR2 (germline): LNHDA, SQIVND (reference sequence). This CDR3 comprises 15 residues.

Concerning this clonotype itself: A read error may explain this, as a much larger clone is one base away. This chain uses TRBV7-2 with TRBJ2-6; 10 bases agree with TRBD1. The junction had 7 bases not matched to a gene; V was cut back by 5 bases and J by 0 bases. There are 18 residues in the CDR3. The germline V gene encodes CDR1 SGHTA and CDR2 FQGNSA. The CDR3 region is CASSVGTGEHSGANVLTF. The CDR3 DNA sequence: TGTGCCAGCAGCGTAGGGACAGGGGAGCACTCTGGGGCCAACGTCCTGACTTTC.

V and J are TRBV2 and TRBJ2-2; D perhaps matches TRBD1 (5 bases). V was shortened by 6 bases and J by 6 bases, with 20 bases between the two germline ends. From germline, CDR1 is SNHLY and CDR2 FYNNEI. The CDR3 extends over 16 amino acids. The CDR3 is CASSDGQGLYSGELFF. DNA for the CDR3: TGTGCCAGCAGCGACGGCCAGGGTCTTTATTCCGGGGAGCTGTTTTTT.

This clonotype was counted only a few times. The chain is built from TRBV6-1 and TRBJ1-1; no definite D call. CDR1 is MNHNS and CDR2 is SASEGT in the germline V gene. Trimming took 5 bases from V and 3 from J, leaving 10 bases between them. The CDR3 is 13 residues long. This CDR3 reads CASSRSRHTEAFF. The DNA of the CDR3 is TGTGCCAGCAGTCGAAGTCGACACACTGAAGCTTTCTTT.

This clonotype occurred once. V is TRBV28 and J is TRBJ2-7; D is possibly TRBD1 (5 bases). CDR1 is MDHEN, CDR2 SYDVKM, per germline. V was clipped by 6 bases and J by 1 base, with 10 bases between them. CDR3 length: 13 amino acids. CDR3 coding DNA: TGTGCCAGCAGAAAGGGGCCTTCCTACGAGCAGTACGTC. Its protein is CASRKGPSYEQYV.

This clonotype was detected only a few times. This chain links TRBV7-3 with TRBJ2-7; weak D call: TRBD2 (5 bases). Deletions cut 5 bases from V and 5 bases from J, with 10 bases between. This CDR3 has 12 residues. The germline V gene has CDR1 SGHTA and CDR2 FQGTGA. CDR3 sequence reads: CASSPGRNEQYF. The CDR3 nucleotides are TGTGCCAGCAGCCCGGGAAGAAACGAGCAGTACTTC.

The CDR3 DNA reads as TGTGCCAGCAGTTTGGGTCCCCGAGCCAAAAACATTCAGTACTTC. Translated, it gives CASSLGPRAKNIQYF. V usage is TRBV6-2 or TRBV6-3 and J usage is TRBJ2-4; D not certain. The germline V gene encodes CDR1 MNHEY and CDR2 SVGEGT. There are 15 residues in the CDR3. The V gene lost 4 bases and the J gene lost 0 bases, with 10 bases spanning the gap.

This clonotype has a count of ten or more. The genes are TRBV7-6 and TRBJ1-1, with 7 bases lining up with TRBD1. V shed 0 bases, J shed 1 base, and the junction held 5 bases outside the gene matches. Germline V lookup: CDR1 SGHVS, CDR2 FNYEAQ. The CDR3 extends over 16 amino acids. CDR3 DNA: TGTGCCAGCAGCTTAGCAGGGGGCAACCCGAACACTGAAGCTTTCTTT. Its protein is CASSLAGGNPNTEAFF.

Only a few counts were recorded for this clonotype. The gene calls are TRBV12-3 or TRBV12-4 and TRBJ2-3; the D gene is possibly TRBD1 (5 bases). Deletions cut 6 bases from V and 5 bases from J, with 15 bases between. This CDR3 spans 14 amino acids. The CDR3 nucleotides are TGTGCCAGCAGCCCAGGGTTATCGGGAGATACGCAGTATTTT. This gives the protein CASSPGLSGDTQYF.

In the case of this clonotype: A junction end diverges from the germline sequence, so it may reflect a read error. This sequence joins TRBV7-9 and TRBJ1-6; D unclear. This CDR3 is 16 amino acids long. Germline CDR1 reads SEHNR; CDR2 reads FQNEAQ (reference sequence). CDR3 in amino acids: CVSSLAPASYNSPLHF. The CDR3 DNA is TGTGTCAGCAGCTTAGCCCCCGCCTCCTATAATTCACCCCTCCACTTT.

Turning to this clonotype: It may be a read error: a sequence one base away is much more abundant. CDR3 region: CASSFGAPGPSSGVNVLTF. The CDR3 DNA follows: TGTGCCAGCAGCTTCGGGGCTCCGGGACCAAGCTCTGGGGTCAACGTCCTGACTTTC. The genes are TRBV7-6 and TRBJ2-6; D is tentatively TRBD1 or TRBD2 (5 bases each). CDR1 and CDR2 from the germline V gene are SGHVS and FNYEAQ. This CDR3 spans 19 amino acids.

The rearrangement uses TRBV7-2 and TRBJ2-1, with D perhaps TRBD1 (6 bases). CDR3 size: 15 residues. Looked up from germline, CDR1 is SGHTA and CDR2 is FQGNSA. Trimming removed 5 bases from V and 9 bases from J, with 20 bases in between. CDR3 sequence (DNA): TGTGCCAGCAGCCATGGGACCTCAGGGGCAAGTGAGCAGTTCTTC. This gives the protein CASSHGTSGASEQFF.

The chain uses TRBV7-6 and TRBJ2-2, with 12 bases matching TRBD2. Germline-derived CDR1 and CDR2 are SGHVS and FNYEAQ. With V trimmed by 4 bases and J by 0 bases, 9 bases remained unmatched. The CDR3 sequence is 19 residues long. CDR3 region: CASSSPGTSGPANTGELFF. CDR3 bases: TGTGCCAGCAGCTCTCCTGGGACTAGCGGGCCTGCGAACACCGGGGAGCTGTTTTTT.

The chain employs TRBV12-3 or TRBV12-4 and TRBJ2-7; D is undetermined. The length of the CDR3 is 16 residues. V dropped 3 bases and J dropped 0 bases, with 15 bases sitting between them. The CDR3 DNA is TGTGCCAGCAGTTTCAGGACGGCAGCAAGCTCCTACGAGCAGTACTTC. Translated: CASSFRTAASSYEQYF.

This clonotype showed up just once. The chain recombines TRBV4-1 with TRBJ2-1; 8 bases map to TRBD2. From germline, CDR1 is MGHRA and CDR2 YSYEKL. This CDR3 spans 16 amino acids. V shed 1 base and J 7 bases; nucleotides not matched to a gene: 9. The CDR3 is CASSQGPGLEGNEQFF. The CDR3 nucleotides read TGCGCCAGCAGCCAAGGTCCGGGACTAGAGGGAAATGAGCAGTTCTTC.

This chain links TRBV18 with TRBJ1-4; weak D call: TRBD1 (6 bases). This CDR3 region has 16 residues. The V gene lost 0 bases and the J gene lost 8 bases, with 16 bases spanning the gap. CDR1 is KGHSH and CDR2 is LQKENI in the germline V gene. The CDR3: CASSPPRDIKGEKLFF. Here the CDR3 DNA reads TGTGCCAGCTCACCACCGCGGGACATAAAGGGGGAAAAACTGTTTTTT. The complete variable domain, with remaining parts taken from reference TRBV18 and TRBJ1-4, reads NAGVMQNPRHLVRRRGQEARLRCSPMKGHSHVYWYRQLPEEGLKFMVYLQKENIIDESGMPKERFSAEFPKEGPSILRIQQVVRGDSAAYFCASSPPRDIKGEKLFFGSGTQLSVL.

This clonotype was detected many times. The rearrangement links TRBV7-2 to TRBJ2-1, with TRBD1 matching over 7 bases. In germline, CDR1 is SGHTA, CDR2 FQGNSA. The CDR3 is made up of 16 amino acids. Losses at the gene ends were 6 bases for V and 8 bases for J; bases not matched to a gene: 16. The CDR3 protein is CASRREGQGVLDEQFF. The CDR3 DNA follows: TGTGCCAGCAGGAGAGAGGGCCAGGGGGTCTTGGATGAGCAGTTCTTC.

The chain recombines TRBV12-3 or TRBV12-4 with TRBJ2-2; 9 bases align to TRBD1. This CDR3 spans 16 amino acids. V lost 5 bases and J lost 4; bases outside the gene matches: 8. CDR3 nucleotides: TGTGCCAGCAGTACCTCCGGGACAGGGACCACCGGGGAGCTGTTTTTT. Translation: CASSTSGTGTTGELFF.

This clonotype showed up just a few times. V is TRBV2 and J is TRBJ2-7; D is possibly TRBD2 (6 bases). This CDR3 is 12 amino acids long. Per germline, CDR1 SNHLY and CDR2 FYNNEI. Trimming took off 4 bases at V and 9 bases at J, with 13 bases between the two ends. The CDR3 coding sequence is TGTGCCAGCAGTGGAGGGACTCTGGGGCAGTACGTC. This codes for CASSGGTLGQYV.

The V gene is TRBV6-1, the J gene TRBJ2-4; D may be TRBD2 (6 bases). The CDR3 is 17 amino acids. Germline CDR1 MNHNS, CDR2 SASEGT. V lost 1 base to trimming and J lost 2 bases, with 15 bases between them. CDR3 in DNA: TGTGCCAGCAGTGAAGAGGATGGAGGGGTATCCAAAAACATTCAGTACTTC. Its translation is CASSEEDGGVSKNIQYF.